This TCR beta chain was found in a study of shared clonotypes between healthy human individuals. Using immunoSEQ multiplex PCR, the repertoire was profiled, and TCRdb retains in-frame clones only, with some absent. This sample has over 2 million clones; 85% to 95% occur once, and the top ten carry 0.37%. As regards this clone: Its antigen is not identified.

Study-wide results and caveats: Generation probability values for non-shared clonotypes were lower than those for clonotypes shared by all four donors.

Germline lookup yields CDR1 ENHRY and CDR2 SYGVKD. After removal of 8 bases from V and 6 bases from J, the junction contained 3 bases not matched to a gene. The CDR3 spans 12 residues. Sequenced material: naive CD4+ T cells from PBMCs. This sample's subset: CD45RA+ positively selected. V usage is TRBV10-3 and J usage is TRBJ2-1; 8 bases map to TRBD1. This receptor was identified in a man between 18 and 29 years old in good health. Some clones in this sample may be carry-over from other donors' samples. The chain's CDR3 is CAIRDRRNEQFF. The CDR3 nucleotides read TGTGCCATCCGGGACAGGCGCAATGAGCAGTTCTTC.